A selection of T cell receptor beta chains follows, all from one sample in a study of blood T cell repertoires in COVID-19. Clones were sequenced by immunoSEQ multiplex PCR, and TCRdb holds only the in-frame ones, with some missing. This sample yields 120,000 or so clones, of which just under 80% are seen a single time; approximately 25% belongs to the top ten. Input material: peripheral blood. The receptor source for this set is a human donor in a cohort sampled during active COVID-19. Both conserved end residues are part of each CDR3. The order of the fields is CDR3 protein, CDR3 DNA, V gene, D gene, J gene, clone size. A D gene is named only where the DNA matches it firmly. Size values are once, few and many counts, or a class for expanded clones, and some rows have none.

CDR3aa: CASSFGTGDPQETQYF; CDR3nt: TGTGCCAGCAGTTTCGGGACAGGGGACCCCCAAGAGACCCAGTACTTC; v_gene: TRBV28; d_gene: TRBD1; j_gene: TRBJ2-5; abundance: .
CDR3aa: CATSGYGYTF; CDR3nt: TGTGCCACTTCGGGTTATGGCTACACCTTC; v_gene: TRBV28; d_gene: .; j_gene: TRBJ1-2; abundance: .
CDR3aa: CASSIKGDTQYF; CDR3nt: TGTGCCAGTAGTATAAAGGGGGATACGCAGTATTTT; v_gene: TRBV19; d_gene: .; j_gene: TRBJ2-3; abundance: .
CDR3aa: CASSRIRQVNTDTQYF; CDR3nt: TGTGCCAGCAGCCGCATAAGACAGGTCAACACAGATACGCAGTATTTT; v_gene: TRBV5-6; d_gene: .; j_gene: TRBJ2-3; abundance: .
CDR3aa: CASNRQGTDTQYF; CDR3nt: TGTGCCAGCAACAGGCAGGGAACAGATACGCAGTATTTT; v_gene: TRBV2; d_gene: .; j_gene: TRBJ2-3; abundance: .
CDR3aa: CASSYGPGQSQGGSYNEQFF; CDR3nt: TGTGCCAGCAGTTACGGTCCGGGACAGTCCCAAGGGGGAAGTTACAATGAGCAGTTCTTC; v_gene: TRBV6-2/TRBV6-3; d_gene: TRBD1; j_gene: TRBJ2-1; abundance: .
CDR3aa: CASSLGGGDLSYEQYF; CDR3nt: TGTGCCAGCAGTTTGGGGGGGGGCGATCTCTCCTACGAGCAGTACTTC; v_gene: TRBV28; d_gene: .; j_gene: TRBJ2-7; abundance: .
CDR3aa: CASSTDSLEAFF; CDR3nt: TGTGCCAGCAGTACTGACAGTCTAGAAGCTTTCTTT; v_gene: TRBV6-2/TRBV6-3; d_gene: .; j_gene: TRBJ1-1; abundance: .
CDR3aa: CASSSYRGQATNEKLFF; CDR3nt: TGTGCCAGCAGCTCGTACAGGGGGCAGGCAACTAATGAAAAACTGTTTTTT; v_gene: TRBV7-9; d_gene: TRBD1; j_gene: TRBJ1-4; abundance: .
CDR3aa: CASTDPGQGSYYGYTF; CDR3nt: TGTGCCAGCACAGACCCGGGACAGGGGTCTTACTATGGCTACACCTTC; v_gene: TRBV2; d_gene: TRBD1; j_gene: TRBJ1-2; abundance: few
CDR3aa: CAIMGTGHNEQFF; CDR3nt: TGTGCCATCATGGGGACAGGGCACAATGAGCAGTTCTTC; v_gene: TRBV10-3; d_gene: TRBD1; j_gene: TRBJ2-1; abundance: .
CDR3aa: CASQGGGETEAFF; CDR3nt: TGTGCCTCACAAGGGGGCGGAGAGACTGAAGCTTTCTTT; v_gene: TRBV28; d_gene: TRBD1; j_gene: TRBJ1-1; abundance: .
CDR3aa: CASSLDSGGAYEQYF; CDR3nt: TGTGCCAGCAGCTTAGATAGCGGGGGGGCTTACGAGCAGTACTTC; v_gene: TRBV7-2; d_gene: TRBD2; j_gene: TRBJ2-7; abundance: .
CDR3aa: CASTLAGGITEAFF; CDR3nt: TGTGCCAGCACCCTCGCGGGGGGGATCACTGAAGCTTTCTTT; v_gene: TRBV7-9; d_gene: .; j_gene: TRBJ1-1; abundance: .
CDR3aa: CASRRAQETQYF; CDR3nt: TGTGCCAGCCGGAGGGCCCAAGAGACCCAGTACTTC; v_gene: TRBV19; d_gene: .; j_gene: TRBJ2-5; abundance: .
CDR3aa: CASSPIGGLSTGELFF; CDR3nt: TGTGCCAGCAGCCCGATCGGGGGGCTGAGCACCGGGGAGCTGTTTTTT; v_gene: TRBV14; d_gene: .; j_gene: TRBJ2-2; abundance: .
CDR3aa: CASSLRTGTDTQYF; CDR3nt: TGTGCCAGCAGCTTACGGACAGGCACAGATACGCAGTATTTT; v_gene: TRBV7-2; d_gene: .; j_gene: TRBJ2-3; abundance: once
CDR3aa: CASSQDPRFYNEQFF; CDR3nt: TGCGCCAGCAGCCAAGATCCTAGATTCTACAATGAGCAGTTCTTC; v_gene: TRBV4-3; d_gene: .; j_gene: TRBJ2-1; abundance: .
CDR3aa: CASSLGQGHTEAFF; CDR3nt: TGTGCCAGCAGCTTAGGGCAGGGGCACACTGAAGCTTTCTTT; v_gene: TRBV7-9; d_gene: .; j_gene: TRBJ1-1; abundance: .
CDR3aa: CASSVAGTSQDEQFF; CDR3nt: TGTGCCAGCAGCGTAGCGGGGACTAGTCAAGATGAGCAGTTCTTC; v_gene: TRBV9; d_gene: TRBD2; j_gene: TRBJ2-1; abundance: .
CDR3aa: CASSLGAYGPQHF; CDR3nt: TGTGCCAGCAGCCTAGGGGCTTACGGGCCCCAGCATTTT; v_gene: TRBV14; d_gene: .; j_gene: TRBJ1-5; abundance: .
CDR3aa: CASGPTGNLAGELFF; CDR3nt: TGCGCCAGCGGGCCGACAGGAAACCTCGCCGGGGAGCTGTTTTTT; v_gene: TRBV5-1; d_gene: .; j_gene: TRBJ2-2; abundance: .
CDR3aa: CASSYRARDTEAFF; CDR3nt: TGTGCCAGCAGTTACAGGGCAAGGGACACTGAAGCTTTCTTT; v_gene: TRBV27; d_gene: .; j_gene: TRBJ1-1; abundance: .
CDR3aa: CASKGPSYEQFF; CDR3nt: TGTGCCAGCAAGGGGCCTTCTTATGAGCAGTTCTTC; v_gene: TRBV27; d_gene: .; j_gene: TRBJ2-1; abundance: .
CDR3aa: CASTKLAGGTEAFF; CDR3nt: TGTGCCAGCACCAAGCTCGCGGGGGGCACTGAAGCTTTCTTT; v_gene: TRBV7-9; d_gene: .; j_gene: TRBJ1-1; abundance: .
CDR3aa: CASSPLARPQETQYF; CDR3nt: TGTGCCAGCTCACCACTAGCCCGCCCCCAAGAGACCCAGTACTTC; v_gene: TRBV18; d_gene: .; j_gene: TRBJ2-5; abundance: .